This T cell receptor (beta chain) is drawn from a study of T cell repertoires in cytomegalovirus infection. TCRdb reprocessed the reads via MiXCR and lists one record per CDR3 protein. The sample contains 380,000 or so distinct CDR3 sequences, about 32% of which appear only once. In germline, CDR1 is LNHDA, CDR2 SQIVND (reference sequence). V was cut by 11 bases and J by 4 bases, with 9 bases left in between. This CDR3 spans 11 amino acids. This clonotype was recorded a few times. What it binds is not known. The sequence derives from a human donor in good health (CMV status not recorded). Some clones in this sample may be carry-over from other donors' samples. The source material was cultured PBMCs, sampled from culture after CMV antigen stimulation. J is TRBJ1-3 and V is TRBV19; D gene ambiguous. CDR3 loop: CAGLWGNTIYF. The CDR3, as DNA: TGTGCCGGCCTATGGGGAAACACCATATATTTT.